This note documents a single T cell receptor (beta chain) sequence. In the authors' methods: Reference gene primer amplification gave nucleated cell count estimates. Here immunoSEQ multiplex PCR was the method, and the copy in TCRdb shows in-frame clones only, minus some. The DNA was the basis for D and trimming; V, J and clone size are from that table. The sample shows some 93,000 clones, 65% to 90% of them seen only once. The CDR3 totals 14 residues. CDR1 is LNHNV and CDR2 is YYDKDF in the germline V gene (reference sequence). The V and J ends lost 4 bases and 8 bases, in that order; junction bases with no gene match: 6. The data stem from a study of blood T cell repertoires in COVID-19.

V and J are TRBV15 and TRBJ1-2; 11 bases map to TRBD1. This receptor was taken from a man between 60 and 75 years old with acute or convalescent COVID-19. Input material: peripheral blood. CDR3 nucleotides: TGTGCCACCAGCACCGGACAGGGGGCAAGCGGCTACACCTTC. Protein sequence: CATSTGQGASGYTF.